This T cell receptor beta chain was profiled in a study of shared clonotypes between healthy human individuals. TCRdb's copy holds only in-frame clones and misses some; the assay was immunoSEQ multiplex PCR. The data contain approximately 500,000 clones, about 72% of them singletons. V shed 4 bases, J shed 2 bases, and the junction held 9 bases outside the gene matches. The germline CDR1 and CDR2 sequences are LNHDA and SQIVND (reference sequence). This CDR3 has 16 amino acids. The TCR sequence derives from a woman aged 40 to 49 in good health. Some clones in this sample may be carry-over from other donors' samples. V gene TRBV19 combines with J gene TRBJ2-3; 7 bases map to TRBD1. Input material: PBMCs. The CDR3 nucleotides read TGTGCCAGTAGTAAACAGGGGCCTGTTTTCACAGATACGCAGTATTTT. Translating gives CASSKQGPVFTDTQYF.